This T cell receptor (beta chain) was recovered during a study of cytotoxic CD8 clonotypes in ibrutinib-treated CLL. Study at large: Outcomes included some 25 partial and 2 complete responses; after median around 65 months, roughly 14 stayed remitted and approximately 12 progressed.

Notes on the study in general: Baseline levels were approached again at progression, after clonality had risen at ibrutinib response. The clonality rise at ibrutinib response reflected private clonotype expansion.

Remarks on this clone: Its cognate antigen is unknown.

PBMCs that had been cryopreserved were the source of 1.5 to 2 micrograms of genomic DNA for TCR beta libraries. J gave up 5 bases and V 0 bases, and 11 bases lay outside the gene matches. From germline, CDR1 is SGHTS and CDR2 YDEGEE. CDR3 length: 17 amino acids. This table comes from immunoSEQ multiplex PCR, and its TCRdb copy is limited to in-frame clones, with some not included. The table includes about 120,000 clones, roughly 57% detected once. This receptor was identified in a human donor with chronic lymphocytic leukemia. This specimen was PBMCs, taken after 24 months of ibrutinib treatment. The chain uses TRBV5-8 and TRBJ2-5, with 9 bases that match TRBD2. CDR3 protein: CASSLGLAVRRRETQYF. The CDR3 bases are TGTGCCAGCAGCTTGGGACTAGCGGTCCGGAGGAGGGAGACCCAGTACTTC.